The rows below give T cell receptor beta chains drawn from one sample of a study of T-cell memory formation after mild COVID-19. One entry per CDR3 protein, called by TCRdb with MiXCR from the 5' RACE reads. This sample has approximately 260,000 distinct CDR3 sequences, with around 15% found just once. The material sequenced was PBMCs or a T cell subset sorted from them (not recorded which). These TCRs come from a man younger than 35 who had mild COVID-19 (a few samples of this study predate the infection). Cell type and time point are not known. Each CDR3 is given with its conserved first and last residue. D genes are given only for firm matches. Clone size is not always given. Where it is, it says once, few, many or a class for expanded clones.

clone_size d_call j_call v_call cdr3_aa cdr3_nt
- - TRBJ2-3 TRBV3-1 CASSQIRDTQYF TGTGCCAGCAGCCAAATCCGGGATACGCAGTATTTT
- - TRBJ2-7 TRBV5-1 CASSITGSYEQYF TGCGCCAGCAGCATCACAGGGTCCTACGAGCAGTACTTC
few - TRBJ2-1 TRBV2 CASSELGNNEQFF TGTGCCAGCAGTGAACTGGGAAACAATGAGCAGTTCTTC
few - TRBJ2-5 TRBV7-3 CASSFYPGLQETQYF TGTGCCAGCAGCTTTTATCCGGGACTGCAAGAGACCCAGTACTTC
- TRBD1 TRBJ1-5 TRBV19 CASSDDRDQPQHF TGTGCCAGTAGTGACGACAGGGATCAGCCCCAGCATTTT
many - TRBJ1-6 TRBV4-3 CASSQEIGSPLHF TGCGCCAGCAGCCAAGAAATCGGTTCACCCCTCCACTTT
many - TRBJ2-7 TRBV7-9 CASSLGEEWEQYF TGTGCCAGCAGCCTCGGTGAAGAGTGGGAGCAGTACTTC
- TRBD2 TRBJ2-3 TRBV7-2 CASSLDGGGRTDTQYF TGTGCCAGCAGCTTAGACGGGGGGGGACGCACGGATACGCAGTATTTT
- TRBD1 TRBJ2-5 TRBV12-3/TRBV12-4 CASSLSGTEEETQYF TGTGCCAGCAGCCTATCCGGGACAGAAGAAGAGACCCAGTACTTC
few TRBD1 TRBJ1-2 TRBV10-2 CASRAGTGVGYTF TGCGCCAGCAGGGCCGGGACAGGGGTAGGCTACACCTTC
- TRBD2 TRBJ2-7 TRBV30 CAWTGGPEQYF TGTGCCTGGACGGGGGGTCCCGAGCAGTACTTC
few TRBD1 TRBJ1-2 TRBV11-2 CASSSRTGVNGYTF TGTGCCAGCAGCTCGCGGACAGGCGTGAATGGCTACACCTTC
few - TRBJ2-1 TRBV29-1 CSVEAGSYNEQFF TGCAGCGTTGAGGCCGGCTCCTACAATGAGCAGTTCTTC
- - TRBJ1-4 TRBV20-1 CSARYWDKEKLFF TGCAGTGCTAGGTACTGGGATAAGGAAAAACTGTTTTTT
many TRBD1 TRBJ2-1 TRBV5-5 CASSGTGGGYNEQFF TGCGCCAGCAGCGGAACAGGGGGCGGGTACAATGAGCAGTTCTTC
- TRBD2 TRBJ2-5 TRBV7-3 CASSPYGRRETQYF TGTGCCAGCAGCCCTTACGGGAGGAGGGAGACCCAGTACTTC
- - TRBJ2-7 TRBV7-2 CASSSPSSYEQYF TGTGCCAGCAGCTCCCCTAGCTCCTACGAGCAGTACTTC
many TRBD1 TRBJ2-5 TRBV29-1 CSVEDRQGQEETQYF TGCAGCGTTGAAGATCGACAGGGCCAAGAAGAGACCCAGTACTTC
- - TRBJ2-5 TRBV12-3/TRBV12-4 CASSFGHETQYF TGTGCCAGCAGTTTTGGGCACGAGACCCAGTACTTC
- - TRBJ2-3 TRBV7-9 CASSLVSPEYDTQYF TGTGCCAGCAGCTTAGTCTCGCCAGAGTACGATACGCAGTATTTT
few - TRBJ2-2 TRBV20-1 CSAREQGAGELFF TGCAGTGCTAGAGAACAGGGCGCCGGGGAGCTGTTTTTT
few TRBD2 TRBJ2-1 TRBV4-1 CASSQGLGRGRPRDEQFF TGCGCCAGCAGCCAAGGTCTAGGGAGGGGCAGGCCGCGCGATGAGCAGTTCTTC
- - TRBJ2-2 TRBV5-1 CATTGVEPNTGELFF TGCGCCACCACCGGGGTGGAACCGAACACCGGGGAGCTGTTTTTT
- - TRBJ2-5 TRBV5-1 CASSLQGQQETQYF TGCGCCAGCAGCTTACAAGGACAGCAAGAGACCCAGTACTTC
- TRBD1 TRBJ2-6 TRBV6-5 CASSATGTASGANVLTF TGTGCCAGCAGTGCGACAGGGACCGCCTCTGGGGCCAACGTCCTGACTTTC
few TRBD1 TRBJ2-2 TRBV2 CASSEDRTGRNTGELFF TGTGCCAGCAGTGAAGATCGGACAGGCCGTAACACCGGGGAGCTGTTTTTT
- - TRBJ2-7 TRBV11-2 CASSPPRGIGYEQYF TGTGCCAGCAGCCCCCCTCGAGGGATAGGCTACGAGCAGTACTTC
few - TRBJ1-6 TRBV7-2 CASSDQQNSPLHF TGTGCCAGCAGCGATCAGCAGAATTCACCCCTCCACTTT
few - TRBJ1-5 TRBV6-2/TRBV6-3 CASQERGQPQHF TGTGCCAGCCAGGAACGGGGGCAGCCCCAGCATTTT
- - TRBJ1-2 TRBV6-2/TRBV6-3 CASSSWTSVVGYGYTF TGTGCCAGCAGCTCCTGGACTTCCGTCGTCGGCTATGGCTACACCTTC
few TRBD1 TRBJ1-5 TRBV4-2 CASSHQGDSNQPQHF TGTGCCAGCAGCCACCAGGGGGATAGCAATCAGCCCCAGCATTTT
- TRBD2 TRBJ2-7 TRBV6-5 CATLPGLAGDPRYEQYF TGTGCCACCCTGCCGGGACTAGCGGGAGATCCACGCTACGAGCAGTACTTC
few - TRBJ2-6 TRBV27 CASSLSRGLGANVLTF TGTGCCAGCAGTTTATCCAGGGGTCTCGGGGCCAACGTCCTGACTTTC
few TRBD1 TRBJ1-4 TRBV5-1 CASSFGTGGEKLFF TGCGCCAGCAGCTTCGGGACAGGAGGTGAAAAACTGTTTTTT
few TRBD2 TRBJ2-1 TRBV18 CASSQSGGFYNEQFF TGTGCCAGCTCTCAGAGCGGGGGGTTTTACAATGAGCAGTTCTTC
- - TRBJ1-1 TRBV29-1 CSALRFGEATEAFF TGCAGCGCACTAAGGTTCGGGGAGGCCACTGAAGCTTTCTTT
many - TRBJ2-5 TRBV7-8 CASSLDLTETQYF TGTGCCAGCAGCTTGGACTTGACGGAGACCCAGTACTTC